Each of the 16 T cell receptor beta chains below was sequenced from the same sample in a study of OX40 agonist ivuxolimab in advanced cancers. The table came from immunoSEQ multiplex PCR; TCRdb's copy has only in-frame clones and leaves some out. Seen here are more than 65,000 clones, over 75% observed once, and the top ten hold over 0.35%. Sequencing used CD4+ or CD8+ T cells sorted from blood, obtained in a trial of the OX40 agonist ivuxolimab. Source of these receptors: an adult with an advanced solid tumor such as melanoma, head and neck, liver or kidney cancer.

CDR3 residues: CAWSESGRGYGYTF. DNA of the CDR3: TGTGCCTGGAGTGAGTCCGGCAGGGGCTATGGCTACACCTTC. The chain recombines TRBV30 with TRBJ1-2, with D maybe TRBD1 (6 bases). The V gene lost 1 base and the J gene lost 4 bases, with 13 bases spanning the gap. The germline CDR1 and CDR2 sequences are GTSNPN and SVGIG (reference sequence). The CDR3 consists of 14 residues. The full variable domain, completed using reference TRBV30 and TRBJ1-2, is SQTIHQWPATLVQPVGSPLSLECTVEGTSNPNLYWYRQAAGRGLQLLFYSVGIGQISSEVPQNLSASRPQDRQFILSSKKLLLSDSGFYLCAWSESGRGYGYTFGSGTRLTVV.

The V and J genes are TRBV5-4 and TRBJ1-3, with TRBD1 as a possible D gene (6 bases). Germline-derived CDR1 and CDR2 are SGHNT and YYREEE (reference sequence). The CDR3 has 15 residues. The germline V and J ends were trimmed by 0 bases and 4 bases, with 11 bases remaining between them. CDR3 sequence: CASSLGGTSGNTIYF. DNA for the CDR3: TGTGCCAGCAGCTTGGGGGGGACATCGGGAAACACCATATATTTT.

This clone is a singleton in its sample. V and J are TRBV30 and TRBJ2-5; weak D call: TRBD1 (7 bases). Trimming took 3 bases from V and 9 from J, leaving 20 bases between them. The germline V gene has CDR1 GTSNPN and CDR2 SVGIG (reference sequence). CDR3 length: 14 amino acids. The CDR3 sequence: CAWRETGLREAQYF. CDR3 coding DNA: TGTGCCTGGAGGGAGACAGGGCTCAGGGAGGCCCAGTACTTC.

This rearrangement joins TRBV11-2 to TRBJ2-7; the D gene is possibly TRBD1 (6 bases). CDR3 length equals 12 residues. The germline gives CDR1 SGHAT, CDR2 FQNNGV. Trimming took 5 bases from V and 6 from J, leaving 11 bases between them. CDR3 sequence (DNA): TGTGCCAGCAGCCTTCAGGGGTTCGAGCAGTACTTC. Protein sequence: CASSLQGFEQYF.

The chain carries TRBV5-1 and TRBJ2-1, with TRBD2 identical over 7 bases. This CDR3 has 16 residues. Germline CDR1 and CDR2: SGHRS and YFSETQ. V gave up 4 bases and J gave up 8 bases; unmatched junction bases: 15. In nucleotides, the CDR3 is TGCGCCAGCAGCCTCGACTCGGAGGGAGGGATTTATGAGCAGTTCTTC. This codes for CASSLDSEGGIYEQFF.

J is TRBJ1-1 and V is TRBV20-1, with 11 bases fitting TRBD1. The V and J ends lost 6 bases and 8 bases, in that order; junction bases with no gene match: 2. Germline values: CDR1 DFQATT, CDR2 SNEGSKA (reference sequence). The length of the CDR3 is 11 residues. CDR3 DNA: TGCAGTGCCGGGACAGGGGGAGAAGCTTTCTTT. Translation: CSAGTGGEAFF.

CDR3 bases: TGTGCCAGCAGCAGGGGACAGGGGGCCGGAGAAGCTTTCTTT. This gives the protein CASSRGQGAGEAFF. The rearrangement joins TRBV11-3 to TRBJ1-1; 12 bases are a match to TRBD1. Trimming at V came to 5 bases and at J to 8 bases, leaving 6 bases not matched to a gene. The CDR3 length is 14 residues. Germline CDR1 SGHNT, CDR2 YENEEA.

The chain joins TRBV29-1 to TRBJ2-3, with TRBD2 identical over 7 bases. This CDR3 has 16 amino acids. Trimming at V came to 3 bases and at J to 6 bases, leaving 15 bases not matched to a gene. CDR1 and CDR2 (germline): SQVTM, ANQGSEA. CDR3 loop: CSVEGIGGVVIDTQYF. The CDR3 DNA is TGCAGCGTTGAGGGTATTGGGGGGGTTGTTATCGATACGCAGTATTTT.

This sequence joins TRBV5-1 and TRBJ2-7; 10 bases match TRBD1. The CDR3 sequence is 15 residues long. V shed 0 bases, J shed 7 bases, and the junction held 7 bases outside the gene matches. The V gene's germline CDR1 is SGHRS and CDR2 YFSETQ. In nucleotides, the CDR3 is TGCGCCAGCAGCTTGGACGGGACAGGGGCGGGTGAGCAGTACTTC. This sequence encodes CASSLDGTGAGEQYF.

The V call is TRBV30, the J call TRBJ1-1, with a tentative D call TRBD1 (6 bases). Germline V gene data show CDR1 as GTSNPN and CDR2 as SVGIG (reference sequence). The CDR3 totals 16 residues. The V gene lost 5 bases and the J gene lost 0 bases, with 19 bases spanning the gap. CDR3 region: CAWDPLGTILNTEAFF. CDR3 sequence (DNA): TGTGCCTGGGACCCTCTTGGGACAATTTTGAACACTGAAGCTTTCTTT.

J is TRBJ2-5 and V is TRBV7-9; D is undetermined. This CDR3 has 14 residues. The germline V and J ends were trimmed by 7 bases and 4 bases, with 16 bases remaining between them. The germline gives CDR1 SEHNR, CDR2 FQNEAQ (reference sequence). The CDR3 here is CASTESGLGETQYF. CDR3 nucleotide sequence: TGTGCCAGCACCGAAAGTGGTTTAGGAGAGACCCAGTACTTC. Complete variable domain (other parts from reference TRBV7-9 and TRBJ2-5): DTGVSQNPRHKITKRGQNVTFRCDPISEHNRLYWYRQTLGQGPEFLTYFQNEAQLEKSRLLSDRFSAERPKGSFSTLEIQRTEQGDSAMYLCASTESGLGETQYFGPGTRLLVL.

The chain joins TRBV19 to TRBJ2-3; 8 positions match TRBD1. CDR1 and CDR2 (germline): LNHDA, SQIVND (reference sequence). V shed 3 bases, J shed 7 bases, and the junction held 9 bases outside the gene matches. The length of the CDR3 is 15 residues. CDR3 region: CASSMDRAGGNTQYF. The DNA of the CDR3 is TGTGCCAGTAGTATGGACAGGGCTGGTGGGAATACGCAGTATTTT. Full variable domain (remainder filled in from reference TRBV19 and TRBJ2-3): DGGITQSPKYLFRKEGQNVTLSCEQNLNHDAMYWYRQDPGQGLRLIYYSQIVNDFQKGDIAEGYSVSREKKESFPLTVTSAQKNPTAFYLCASSMDRAGGNTQYFGPGTRLTVL.

The chain employs TRBV7-2 and TRBJ2-3, with 8 bases identical to TRBD2. The V gene's germline CDR1 is SGHTA and CDR2 FQGNSA. Trimming cost V 0 bases and J 6 bases; bases outside gene matches: 2. This CDR3 has 14 residues. The CDR3 reads CASSLAGRVDTQYF. Written as DNA, the CDR3 is TGTGCCAGCAGCTTAGCCGGGAGGGTGGATACGCAGTATTTT.

The chain employs TRBV5-1 and TRBJ1-1; TRBD1 aligns across 8 bases. V shed 4 bases and J 2 bases; nucleotides not matched to a gene: 4. This CDR3 spans 14 amino acids. CDR1 is SGHRS, CDR2 YFSETQ, per germline. CDR3 region: CASSGQGQNTEAFF. In DNA form, the CDR3 reads TGCGCCAGCAGCGGACAGGGTCAAAACACTGAAGCTTTCTTT.

This chain connects TRBV19 to TRBJ2-7; the D gene is possibly TRBD2 (5 bases). The CDR3 is 14 amino acids. CDR1 and CDR2 (germline): LNHDA, SQIVND (reference sequence). Trimming removed 10 bases from V and 1 base from J, with 17 bases in between. The CDR3 nucleotides read TGTGCCACCGGTGGAGGCCTAGGATCCTACGAGCAGTACTTC. Translation: CATGGGLGSYEQYF.

The chain carries TRBV9 and TRBJ2-1; 13 bases are a match to TRBD2. J was trimmed by 6 bases and V by 4 bases; bases with no gene match: 4. Germline lookup yields CDR1 SGDLS and CDR2 YYNGEE. The CDR3 is made up of 15 amino acids. CDR3 sequence reads: CASSFTSGGANEQFF. Written as DNA, the CDR3 is TGTGCCAGCAGCTTCACTAGCGGGGGGGCCAATGAGCAGTTCTTC.